These 4 T cell receptor beta chains came from one sample sequenced in a study of identical twins. TCRdb re-analysed the 5' RACE reads in MiXCR, keeping a single row per CDR3 protein. The profile covers about 240,000 distinct CDR3 sequences, with about 13% appearing a single time and approximately 4% taken by the ten largest. These same records also appear under a second study, on yellow fever vaccine responses in identical twins.

The sequenced material came from memory (CD45RO+) T cells sorted from blood. The receptors here all came from a woman aged 18 to 35 in good health.

This clonotype occurred a few times. The chain recombines TRBV20-1 with TRBJ2-3; TRBD1 might be the D (5 bases). CDR3 size: 15 residues. The V end was cut by 1 base, the J end by 1 base, with 12 bases between. The germline gives CDR1 DFQATT, CDR2 SNEGSKA (reference sequence). The CDR3 nucleotides read TGCAGTGCTAGAGCCAGGGCTTCTGGCACAGATACGCAGTATTTT. It is translated as CSARARASGTDTQYF.

Turning to this clonotype: A much larger clone is a single base away; this may be a read error. The rearrangement joins TRBV12-3 or TRBV12-4 to TRBJ2-7; TRBD2 matches 7 bases. CDR3 length: 18 residues. CDR3 nucleotides: TGTGCCAGCTGTTTAGCGCATGGCGGGGGAGAGAAATCCTACGAGCAGTACTTC. Amino acids: CASCLAHGGGEKSYEQYF.

This clonotype was counted between two and nine times. This rearrangement joins TRBV5-1 to TRBJ2-7; a weak D match, TRBD1 (5 bases). The CDR3 consists of 13 residues. Trimming removed 5 bases at V and 3 bases at J, with 12 bases between. In germline, CDR1 is SGHRS, CDR2 YFSETQ. The CDR3, as DNA: TGCGCCAGCAGACAGGAGACCTTCTACGAGCAGTACTTC. Encoded protein: CASRQETFYEQYF.

This chain's CDR3 is CASRPSSGGASDTQYF. The DNA of the CDR3 is TGTGCCAGCAGACCCTCTAGCGGGGGGGCCTCAGATACGCAGTATTTT. This sequence joins TRBV11-2 and TRBJ2-3, with 12 bases identical to TRBD2. CDR3 length equals 16 residues. Germline V gene lookup returns CDR1 SGHAT and CDR2 FQNNGV. With V trimmed by 6 bases and J by 4 bases, 8 bases remained unmatched.